This T cell receptor (beta chain) was identified during a study of identical twins. Study-wide points: Partial confounding of zero-insertion analyses by invariant MAIT and iNKT cells was possible.

This clonotype was counted between two and nine times. As yet, its antigen is unknown. In TCRdb, the 5' RACE reads were re-called with MiXCR into one record per CDR3 protein. The table shows 600,000 to 800,000 distinct CDR3 sequences, with around 20% occurring only once. Germline loops: CDR1 ENHRY, CDR2 SYGVKD. J lost 5 bases, V lost 11 bases, and 6 bases had no gene match. CDR3 length: 12 amino acids. These data also featured in a second study, about T cells expressing NK-cell markers. That source notes: Dominant NKG2C+ clonotypes in roughly 6 donors made up roughly 1.0-7.0% of CD8+ T cells.

The TCR originated in a woman under 30 in good health. The chain uses TRBV10-3 and TRBJ2-7, with TRBD2 identical over 10 bases. The source material was PBMCs. The CDR3 DNA sequence: TGTGCCGCCGGACTAGCGGTCCACGAGCAGTACTTC. Protein product: CAAGLAVHEQYF.